This T cell receptor beta chain stems from a study of T cell changes during pregnancy in multiple sclerosis. V lost 1 base and J lost 10, with 19 bases in between. Germline CDR1 and CDR2: MGHRA and YSYEKL. The CDR3 has 15 amino acids. Clones were sequenced by immunoSEQ multiplex PCR, and TCRdb holds only the in-frame ones, with some missing. Of under 45,000 clones in the sample, roughly 96% were seen once. V gene TRBV4-1 combines with J gene TRBJ1-2; D is uncertain. The sequence was collected from a female donor with multiple sclerosis, enrolled in a pregnancy study. The sequencing used peripheral blood, collected in the second trimester of pregnancy. As DNA, the CDR3 is TGCGCCAGCAGCCAAGCGGTCAGGTTTGGGCAAGACTACACCTTC. As protein: CASSQAVRFGQDYTF.